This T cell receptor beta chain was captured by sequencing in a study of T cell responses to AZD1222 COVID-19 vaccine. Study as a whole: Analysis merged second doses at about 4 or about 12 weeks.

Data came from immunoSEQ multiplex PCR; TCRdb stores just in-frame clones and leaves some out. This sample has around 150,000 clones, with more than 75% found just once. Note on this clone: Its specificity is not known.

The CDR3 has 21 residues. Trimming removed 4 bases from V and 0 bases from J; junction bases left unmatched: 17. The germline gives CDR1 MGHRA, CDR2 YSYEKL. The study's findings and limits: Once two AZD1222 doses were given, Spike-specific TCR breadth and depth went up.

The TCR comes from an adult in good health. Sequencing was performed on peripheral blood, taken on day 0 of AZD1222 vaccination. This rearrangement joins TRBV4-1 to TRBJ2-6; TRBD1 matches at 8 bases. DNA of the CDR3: TGCGCCAGCAGCCCTCGGACAGGGTCATTGACTGCAAGCTCTGGGGCCAACGTCCTGACTTTC. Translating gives CASSPRTGSLTASSGANVLTF.